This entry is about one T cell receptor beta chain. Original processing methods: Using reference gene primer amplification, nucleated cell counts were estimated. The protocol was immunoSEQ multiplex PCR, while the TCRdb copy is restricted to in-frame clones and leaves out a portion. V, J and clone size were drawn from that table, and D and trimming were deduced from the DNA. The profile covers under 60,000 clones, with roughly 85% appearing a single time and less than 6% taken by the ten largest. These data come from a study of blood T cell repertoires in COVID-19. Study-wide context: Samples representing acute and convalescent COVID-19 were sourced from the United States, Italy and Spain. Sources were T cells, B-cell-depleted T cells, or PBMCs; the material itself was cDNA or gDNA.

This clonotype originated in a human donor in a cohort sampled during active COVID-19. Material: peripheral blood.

In DNA, the CDR3 is TGTGCCAGCAGTTACAGGGGACTAGCGGGGCTTGAGCAGTACTTC. Its translation is CASSYRGLAGLEQYF. The chain recombines TRBV6-2 or TRBV6-3 with TRBJ2-7, with TRBD2 matching 13 bases. CDR1 and CDR2 from the germline V gene are MNHEY and SVGEGT. The V gene end was trimmed by 2 bases and the J gene end by 7 bases; junction bases not matched to a gene: 5. The CDR3 has 15 residues.